This T cell receptor (beta chain) was retrieved from a study of a mutant IDH1 vaccine in newly diagnosed glioma. Overall study: Investigators started vaccination 4-6 weeks after radiotherapy alone, or with temozolomide cycles. Patients had received radiotherapy, temozolomide, or both previously, most receiving both. General observations from the study: Pseudoprogression showed no apparent link to changes in top peripheral T cell clonotypes.

The CDR3 has 15 residues. The V gene's germline CDR1 is LNHDA and CDR2 SQIVND (reference sequence). V trimming: 5 bases; J trimming: 0 bases; junction bases outside the gene matches: 5. Produced via immunoSEQ multiplex PCR; TCRdb's table is partial and in-frame only. The sample has about 56,000 clones, about 80% seen once. Concerning this clone itself: Its antigen is currently unknown.

The time point: week 47, end of study. Every vaccine dose comprised 300 ug of mutant IDH1 20-mer peptide plus topical imiquimod. The chain joins TRBV19 to TRBJ1-1; TRBD1 aligns across 8 bases. Source: PBMCs, taken from a glioma patient whose treatment included an IDH1 peptide vaccine. The TCR sequence derives from a man aged 45-65 years with glioma. The CDR3 region has the DNA TGTGCCAGTAGTTTACAGGGGGTGATGAACACTGAAGCTTTCTTT. It specifies CASSLQGVMNTEAFF.